This T cell receptor (beta chain) derives from a study of blood T cell repertoires in COVID-19. Across the whole study: Acute-phase and convalescent COVID-19 samples originated in the United States, Italy and Spain.

Some clones are missing from TCRdb's copy, which holds only in-frame ones; the method was immunoSEQ multiplex PCR. The sample gives more than 35,000 clones, roughly 84% of which show up once; 14% is in the top ten. This CDR3 region has 14 residues. Germline values: CDR1 WSHSY, CDR2 SAAADI. Unmatched junction bases numbered 4, after V lost 3 bases and J lost 5 bases. The sequencing input was peripheral blood. The rearrangement uses TRBV10-2 and TRBJ2-1; 7 nucleotides align to TRBD2. This sequence originates from a man aged 45-65 years with active or convalescent COVID-19. The CDR3 nucleotides are TGCGCCAGCAGTGATGGGCTAGCGGACAATGAGCAGTTCTTC. Translation gives CASSDGLADNEQFF.